This entry is about one T cell receptor beta chain. This record comes from a study of cytomegalovirus exposure and HLA in healthy donors. PCR used 60 Vbeta primers and 13 Jbeta primers. Generated by immunoSEQ multiplex PCR, the TCRdb table keeps only in-frame clones and is missing some. The sample lists some 170,000 clones; about four fifths were seen once. Germline values: CDR1 MDHEN, CDR2 SYDVKM. The CDR3 runs to 15 residues. Trimming pared 6 bases from V and 0 bases from J, leaving 9 bases between. Sequenced input: PBMCs. This clonotype was sampled from a man aged 45-65 years in good health and CMV-seropositive. The chain recombines TRBV28 with TRBJ1-6; D remains unclear. CDR3 residues: CASRYSSSYNSPLHF. CDR3 nucleotides: TGTGCCAGCAGATACAGTAGCTCCTATAATTCACCCCTCCACTTT.